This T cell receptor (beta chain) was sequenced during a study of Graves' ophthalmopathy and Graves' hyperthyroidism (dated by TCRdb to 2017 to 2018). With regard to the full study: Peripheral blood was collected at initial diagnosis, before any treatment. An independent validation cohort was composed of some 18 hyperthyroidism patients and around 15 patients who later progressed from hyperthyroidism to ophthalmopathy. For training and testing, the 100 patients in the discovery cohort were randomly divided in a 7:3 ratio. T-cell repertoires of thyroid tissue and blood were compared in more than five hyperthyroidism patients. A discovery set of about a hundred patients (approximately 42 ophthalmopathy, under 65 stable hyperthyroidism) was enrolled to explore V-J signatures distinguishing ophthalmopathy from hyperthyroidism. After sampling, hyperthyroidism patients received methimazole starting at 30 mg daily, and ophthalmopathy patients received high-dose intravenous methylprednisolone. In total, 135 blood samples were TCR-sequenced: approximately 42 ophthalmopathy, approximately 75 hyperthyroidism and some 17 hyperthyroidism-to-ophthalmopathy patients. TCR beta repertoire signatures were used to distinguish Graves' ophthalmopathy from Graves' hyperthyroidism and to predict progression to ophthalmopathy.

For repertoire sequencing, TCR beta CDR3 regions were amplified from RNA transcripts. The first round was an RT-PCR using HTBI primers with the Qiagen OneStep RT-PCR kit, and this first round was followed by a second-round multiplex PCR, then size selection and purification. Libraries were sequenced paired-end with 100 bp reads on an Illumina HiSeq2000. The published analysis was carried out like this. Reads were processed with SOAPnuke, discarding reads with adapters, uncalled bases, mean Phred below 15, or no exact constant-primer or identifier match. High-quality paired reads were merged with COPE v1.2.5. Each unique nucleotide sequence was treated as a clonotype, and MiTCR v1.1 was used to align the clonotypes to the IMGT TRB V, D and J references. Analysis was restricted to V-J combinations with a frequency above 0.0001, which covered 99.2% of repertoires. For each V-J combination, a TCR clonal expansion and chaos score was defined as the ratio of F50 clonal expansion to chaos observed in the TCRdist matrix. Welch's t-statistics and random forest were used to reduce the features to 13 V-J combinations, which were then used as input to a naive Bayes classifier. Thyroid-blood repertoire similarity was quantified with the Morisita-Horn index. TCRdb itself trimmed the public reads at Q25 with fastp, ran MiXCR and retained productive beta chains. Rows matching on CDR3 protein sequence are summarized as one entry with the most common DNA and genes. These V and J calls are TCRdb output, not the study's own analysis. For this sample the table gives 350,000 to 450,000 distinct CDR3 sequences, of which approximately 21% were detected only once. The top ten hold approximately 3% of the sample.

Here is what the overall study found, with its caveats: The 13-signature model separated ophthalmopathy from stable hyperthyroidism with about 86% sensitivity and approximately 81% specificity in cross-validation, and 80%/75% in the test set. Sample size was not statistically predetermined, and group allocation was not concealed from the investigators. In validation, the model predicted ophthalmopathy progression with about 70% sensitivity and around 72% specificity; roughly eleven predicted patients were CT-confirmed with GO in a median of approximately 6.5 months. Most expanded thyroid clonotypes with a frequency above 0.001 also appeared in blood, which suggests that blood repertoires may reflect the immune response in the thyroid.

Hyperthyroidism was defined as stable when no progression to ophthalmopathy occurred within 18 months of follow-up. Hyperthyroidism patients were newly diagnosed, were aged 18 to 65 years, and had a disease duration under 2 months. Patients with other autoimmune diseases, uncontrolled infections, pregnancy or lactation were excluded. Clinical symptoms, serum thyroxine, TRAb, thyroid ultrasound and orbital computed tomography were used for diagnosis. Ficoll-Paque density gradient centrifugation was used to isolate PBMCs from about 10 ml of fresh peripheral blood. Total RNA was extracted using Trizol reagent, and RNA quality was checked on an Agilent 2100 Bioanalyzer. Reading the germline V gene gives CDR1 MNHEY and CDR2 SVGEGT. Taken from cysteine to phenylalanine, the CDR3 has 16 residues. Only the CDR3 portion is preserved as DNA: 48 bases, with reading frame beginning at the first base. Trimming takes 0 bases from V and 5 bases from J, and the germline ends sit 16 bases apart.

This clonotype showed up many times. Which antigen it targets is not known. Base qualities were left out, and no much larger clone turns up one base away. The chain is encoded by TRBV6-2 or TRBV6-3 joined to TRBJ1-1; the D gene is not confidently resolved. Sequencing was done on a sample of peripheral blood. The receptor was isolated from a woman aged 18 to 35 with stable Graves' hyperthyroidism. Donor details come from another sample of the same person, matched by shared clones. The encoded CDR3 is CASSYSYTEGFTEAFF. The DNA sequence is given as TGTGCCAGCAGTTACTCGTATACAGAGGGTTTTACTGAAGCTTTCTTT.